Each of the 8 T cell receptor beta chains below was sequenced from the same sample in a study of CD8 T cells in Susac syndrome. Random hexamers were used to reverse transcribe an amount of roughly 0.5 to 1 ug RNA. Each CDR3 protein gets one entry after TCRdb re-called the immunoSEQ multiplex PCR reads with MiXCR. Of approximately 76,000 distinct CDR3 sequences in the sample, over 85% are singletons; the top ten hold about 0.38%. The source material was CD8+ T cells from PBMCs. The source of these receptors is a human donor with multiple sclerosis.

V gene TRBV19 combines with J gene TRBJ1-5, with a possible D match to TRBD1 (6 bases). Per germline, CDR1 LNHDA and CDR2 SQIVND (reference sequence). V lost 3 bases, J lost 3 bases, and 12 bases lay in between. The CDR3 length is 15 residues. DNA for the CDR3: TGTGCCAGTAGTATCCCCTGGACAGCCAATCAGCCCCAGCATTTT. Translating gives CASSIPWTANQPQHF.

The chain couples TRBV18 to TRBJ2-7; D remains unclear. Trimming cost V 4 bases and J 3 bases, with 10 bases left between them. The germline gives CDR1 KGHSH, CDR2 LQKENI. The CDR3 extends over 13 amino acids. The CDR3 DNA sequence: TGTGCCAGCTCACTCCAGGCCCGCTACGAGCAGTACTTC. Amino acid sequence: CASSLQARYEQYF.

The V call is TRBV11-1, the J call TRBJ2-7; perhaps TRBD2 as D (5 bases). CDR1 and CDR2 (germline): SGHAT, FQDESV (reference sequence). CDR3 length: 14 amino acids. The V gene lost 5 bases and the J gene lost 6 bases, with 17 bases spanning the gap. The CDR3 loop reads CASSTRESRGEQYF. The CDR3 region has the DNA TGTGCCAGCAGCACACGGGAAAGTCGTGGCGAGCAGTACTTC.

The gene calls are TRBV5-1 and TRBJ1-2, with D possibly matching TRBD1 (5 bases). CDR1 and CDR2 from the germline V gene are SGHRS and YFSETQ. Trimming removed 2 bases from V and 4 bases from J, with 18 bases in between. The CDR3 totals 16 residues. The CDR3 DNA is TGCGCCAGCAGCTTATACCAGGGTGACATAGTCTATGGCTACACCTTC. It is translated as CASSLYQGDIVYGYTF.

The rearrangement uses TRBV29-1 and TRBJ2-7; TRBD2 agrees at 9 bases. Trimming at V came to 5 bases and at J to 2 bases, leaving 10 bases not matched to a gene. The germline gives CDR1 SQVTM, CDR2 ANQGSEA. This CDR3 has 15 amino acids. The CDR3 coding sequence is TGCAGCGTTACCTATGGCGGGAGGGTCGCCTACGAGCAGTACTTC. It yields the protein CSVTYGGRVAYEQYF.

The V gene is TRBV9, the J gene TRBJ2-1; 15 positions match TRBD2. The CDR3 length is 14 residues. V lost 3 bases, J lost 10 bases, and 2 bases stayed unmatched. Germline CDR1 reads SGDLS; CDR2 reads YYNGEE. The CDR3 region is CASSAGLAGGEQFF. CDR3 in DNA: TGTGCCAGCAGCGCGGGACTAGCGGGAGGCGAGCAGTTCTTC.

In this sample, this clonotype turned up once. The rearrangement joins TRBV2 to TRBJ2-2, with TRBD1 identical over 8 bases. V shed 6 bases and J 6 bases; nucleotides not matched to a gene: 9. Germline V gene lookup returns CDR1 SNHLY and CDR2 FYNNEI. The CDR3 extends over 15 amino acids. CDR3 nucleotides: TGTGCCAGCAGGTACGGGACAGGAACCTCCGGGGAGCTGTTTTTT. It yields the protein CASRYGTGTSGELFF.

The chain carries TRBV12-5 and TRBJ1-2; the D is unclear. Trimming took 1 base from V and 2 from J, leaving 8 bases between them. The length of the CDR3 is 14 residues. Germline CDR1 is LGHNT and CDR2 is FRNRAP. CDR3 nucleotide sequence: TGTGCTAGTGGTTTGGCAACAGAGAACTATGGCTACACCTTC. Its translation is CASGLATENYGYTF.